This TCR beta chain is drawn from a study of OX40 agonist ivuxolimab in advanced cancers. Notes on the study in general: People who partly responded at 0.1-3.0 mg/kg had some of the least clonal expansion seen.

Remarks on this clone: Antigen specificity is unknown.

The method was immunoSEQ multiplex PCR; TCRdb's version includes in-frame clones alone and lacks a portion of them. Of 150,000 to 170,000 clones in the sample, under 95% were seen once. V was shortened by 7 bases and J by 0 bases, with 10 bases between the two germline ends. CDR3 size: 13 residues. Germline V CDR1 and CDR2: SNHLY, FYNNEI. Sequenced here: CD4+ or CD8+ T cells sorted from blood, sampled in a trial of the OX40 agonist ivuxolimab. The V gene is TRBV2, the J gene TRBJ2-7; D is perhaps TRBD1 (6 bases). The sequence was obtained from an adult with an advanced solid tumor such as melanoma, head and neck, liver or kidney cancer. CDR3 in amino acids: CASIRDNSYEQYF. CDR3 sequence (DNA): TGTGCCAGCATCCGGGACAACTCCTACGAGCAGTACTTC.